Detailed here is one T cell receptor beta chain. Its antigen is undetermined. The sample comes from a study of cytomegalovirus exposure and HLA in healthy donors. 60 Vbeta and 13 Jbeta primers were used in PCR. The assay was immunoSEQ multiplex PCR, and TCRdb's table has in-frame clones only and misses some. The table includes around 130,000 clones, approximately 69% detected once. Germline V CDR1 and CDR2: SGHRS, YFSETQ. Trimming removed 4 bases from V and 5 bases from J; junction bases left unmatched: 3. CDR3 length: 14 residues. Regarding the study as a whole: Being productive about 90% or about 30% of the time was typical of most TCR beta V segments in an earlier analysis.

This TCR was recovered from a man in his forties in good health and CMV-seropositive. V gene TRBV5-1 combines with J gene TRBJ2-1; TRBD1 agrees at 10 bases. The sample consisted of PBMCs. The CDR3 loop reads CASSGGQGNNEQFF. The CDR3 region has the DNA TGCGCCAGCAGCGGGGGACAGGGGAACAATGAGCAGTTCTTC.